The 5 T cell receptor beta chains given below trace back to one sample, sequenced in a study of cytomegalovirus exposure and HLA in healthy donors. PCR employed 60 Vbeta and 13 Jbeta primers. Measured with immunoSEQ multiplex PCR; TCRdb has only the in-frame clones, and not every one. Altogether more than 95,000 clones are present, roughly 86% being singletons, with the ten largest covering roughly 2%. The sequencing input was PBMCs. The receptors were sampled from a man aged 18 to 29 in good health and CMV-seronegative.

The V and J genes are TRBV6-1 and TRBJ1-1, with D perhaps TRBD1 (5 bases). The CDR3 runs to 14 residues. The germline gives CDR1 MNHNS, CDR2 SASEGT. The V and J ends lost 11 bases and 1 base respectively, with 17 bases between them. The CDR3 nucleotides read TGTGCCTCAAGAGGGGACTTCGGGAACACTGAAGCTTTCTTT. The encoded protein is CASRGDFGNTEAFF.

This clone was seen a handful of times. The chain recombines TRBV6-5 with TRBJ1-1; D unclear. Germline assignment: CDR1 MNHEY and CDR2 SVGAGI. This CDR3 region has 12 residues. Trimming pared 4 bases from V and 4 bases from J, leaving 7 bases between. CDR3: CASSSRPTEAFF. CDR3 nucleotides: TGTGCCAGCAGTTCTAGGCCCACTGAAGCTTTCTTT.

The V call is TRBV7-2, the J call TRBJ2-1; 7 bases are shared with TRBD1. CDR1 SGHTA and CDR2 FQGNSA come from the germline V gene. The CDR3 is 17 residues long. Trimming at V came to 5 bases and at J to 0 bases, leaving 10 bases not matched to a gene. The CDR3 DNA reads TGTGCCAGCAGCCTAGGGGGACAGATAAGCTCCTACAATGAGCAGTTCTTC. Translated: CASSLGGQISSYNEQFF.

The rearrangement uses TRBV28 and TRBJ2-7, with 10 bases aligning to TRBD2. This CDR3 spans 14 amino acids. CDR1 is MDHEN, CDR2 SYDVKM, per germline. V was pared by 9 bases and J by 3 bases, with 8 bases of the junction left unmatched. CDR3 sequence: CASKPGLASYEQYF. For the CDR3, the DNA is TGTGCCAGTAAGCCGGGACTAGCGAGCTACGAGCAGTACTTC.

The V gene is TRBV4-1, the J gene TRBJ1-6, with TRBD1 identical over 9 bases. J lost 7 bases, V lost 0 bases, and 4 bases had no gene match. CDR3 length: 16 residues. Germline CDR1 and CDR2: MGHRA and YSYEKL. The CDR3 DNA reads TGCGCCAGCAGCCAAGACTCGGGACAGGGCAATTCACCCCTCCACTTT. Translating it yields CASSQDSGQGNSPLHF.